This TCR beta chain was documented in a study of shared clonotypes between healthy human individuals. The study, taken as a whole, reports: Relative to memory subsets, naive subsets generally showed larger estimated richness.

The V gene lost 2 bases and the J gene lost 0 bases, with 11 bases spanning the gap. CDR3 length: 15 residues. Germline loops: CDR1 SGHRS, CDR2 YFSETQ. Remarks on this clone: What it binds is not known.

Using immunoSEQ multiplex PCR, the repertoire was profiled, and TCRdb retains in-frame clones only, with some absent. Among about 1.5 million clones listed, more than 95% were seen once. Sequencing was performed on naive CD4+ T cells sorted from blood. Noted subset: CD45RA+ positively selected. The origin of this receptor is a young man in good health. The J gene is TRBJ1-1, the V gene TRBV5-1, with D possibly being TRBD1 (5 bases). CDR3 protein: CASSFREGMNTEAFF. CDR3 DNA: TGCGCCAGCAGCTTTCGAGAGGGGATGAACACTGAAGCTTTCTTT.